This T cell receptor (beta chain) was documented in a study of T cell responses to AZD1222 COVID-19 vaccine. J was trimmed by 7 bases and V by 6 bases; bases with no gene match: 5. The CDR3 totals 12 residues. The germline V gene has CDR1 MDHEN and CDR2 SYDVKM. Produced via immunoSEQ multiplex PCR; TCRdb's table is partial and in-frame only. In the table there are approximately 130,000 clones, 75% to 95% of which are singletons. The source material was peripheral blood, sampled on day 0 of AZD1222 vaccination. The sequence was collected from an adult in good health. The chain joins TRBV28 to TRBJ1-2; 7 bases match TRBD1. The CDR3 nucleotides read TGTGCCAGCAGGGGACAGTTCTTTGGCTACACCTTC. Translating it yields CASRGQFFGYTF.